The rows below give T cell receptor beta chains drawn from one sample of a study of blood T cell repertoires in COVID-19. Data came from immunoSEQ multiplex PCR; TCRdb stores just in-frame clones and leaves some out. The sample shows about 360,000 clones, roughly four fifths of them seen only once. Specimen: peripheral blood. The receptor set was obtained from a human donor with acute or convalescent COVID-19. The donor label of this sample is uncertain. Each CDR3 is given without its conserved first and last residue. Each record gives: J gene, V gene, CDR3 protein.

j_gene: TRBJ1-2
v_gene: TRBV4-1
CDR3aa: ASSQDKGREWRYT

j_gene: TRBJ1-1
v_gene: TRBV30
CDR3aa: AWNQGQNTEAF

j_gene: TRBJ2-7
v_gene: TRBV10-2
CDR3aa: ASRPDNPYEQY

j_gene: TRBJ1-2
v_gene: TRBV10-3
CDR3aa: AISESTGAGGYT

j_gene: TRBJ2-4
v_gene: TRBV5-4
CDR3aa: ASSDGQGLAKNIQY

j_gene: TRBJ2-3
v_gene: TRBV3-1/TRBV3-2
CDR3aa: ASSPGLAGKDTQY

j_gene: TRBJ2-5
v_gene: TRBV5-6
CDR3aa: ASSPGQQETQY

j_gene: TRBJ2-1
v_gene: TRBV27
CDR3aa: ASSLGQGYNEQF

j_gene: TRBJ2-3
v_gene: TRBV4-1
CDR3aa: ASSQDRTGRTDTQY

j_gene: TRBJ1-2
v_gene: TRBV28
CDR3aa: ASSLGAGNYGYT

j_gene: TRBJ2-1
v_gene: TRBV9
CDR3aa: ASSVGSNGRGHNEQF

j_gene: TRBJ1-2
v_gene: TRBV6-5
CDR3aa: ASTQNRDDYGYT

j_gene: TRBJ1-3
v_gene: TRBV29-1
CDR3aa: SVAFSGNTIY

j_gene: TRBJ1-4
v_gene: TRBV27
CDR3aa: ATRGQGATNEKLF

j_gene: TRBJ2-7
v_gene: TRBV2
CDR3aa: ASSGHVEQY

j_gene: TRBJ1-2
v_gene: TRBV6-5
CDR3aa: ASSYGDRVLGGYT

j_gene: TRBJ2-7
v_gene: TRBV19
CDR3aa: ASSTEARGEQY

j_gene: TRBJ2-5
v_gene: TRBV28
CDR3aa: ASSLTNQGRETQY

j_gene: TRBJ2-3
v_gene: TRBV6-2/TRBV6-3
CDR3aa: ASSYKTGAGGSTDTQY

j_gene: TRBJ1-3
v_gene: TRBV5-1
CDR3aa: ASSAGQASSGNTIY

j_gene: TRBJ1-1
v_gene: TRBV7-9
CDR3aa: ASSQTTEAF

j_gene: TRBJ2-2
v_gene: TRBV5-1
CDR3aa: ASSLGGGHLTGELF

j_gene: TRBJ1-1
v_gene: TRBV5-1
CDR3aa: ASSLEKKGLGVF

j_gene: TRBJ1-2
v_gene: TRBV30
CDR3aa: AWKGGAYGYT

j_gene: TRBJ1-5
v_gene: TRBV2
CDR3aa: ASSEAVAPNQPQH

j_gene: TRBJ1-2
v_gene: TRBV5-4
CDR3aa: ASSLSGQTFYGYT

j_gene: TRBJ1-1
v_gene: TRBV3-1/TRBV3-2
CDR3aa: ASSQETVMNTEAF

j_gene: TRBJ2-1
v_gene: TRBV9
CDR3aa: ASSESGFEQF

j_gene: TRBJ2-7
v_gene: TRBV18
CDR3aa: ASSPETGRREQY

j_gene: TRBJ2-1
v_gene: TRBV5-6
CDR3aa: ASSGPGLAEVFSYNEQF

j_gene: TRBJ1-1
v_gene: TRBV9
CDR3aa: ASSAQTRDTEAF

j_gene: TRBJ1-1
v_gene: TRBV19
CDR3aa: ASSLYGSRNTEAF

j_gene: TRBJ1-1
v_gene: TRBV6-5
CDR3aa: ASSYPGGTEAF

j_gene: TRBJ1-2
v_gene: TRBV20-1
CDR3aa: SASIGLNYGYT

j_gene: TRBJ2-2
v_gene: TRBV24-1
CDR3aa: ATSESSGGPIGTGELF

j_gene: TRBJ2-5
v_gene: TRBV30
CDR3aa: AWSSETQY

j_gene: TRBJ2-3
v_gene: TRBV7-9
CDR3aa: ASSLLTDTQY

j_gene: TRBJ2-7
v_gene: TRBV5-3
CDR3aa: ARSLNPGQGWGEQY

j_gene: TRBJ2-1
v_gene: TRBV5-1
CDR3aa: ASSSRTSAVSSYNEQF

j_gene: TRBJ1-2
v_gene: TRBV2
CDR3aa: ASSENRVVYGYT

j_gene: TRBJ2-2
v_gene: TRBV2
CDR3aa: ASRFRVAGELF

j_gene: TRBJ2-3
v_gene: TRBV6-5
CDR3aa: ASRIAGGPGDTQY